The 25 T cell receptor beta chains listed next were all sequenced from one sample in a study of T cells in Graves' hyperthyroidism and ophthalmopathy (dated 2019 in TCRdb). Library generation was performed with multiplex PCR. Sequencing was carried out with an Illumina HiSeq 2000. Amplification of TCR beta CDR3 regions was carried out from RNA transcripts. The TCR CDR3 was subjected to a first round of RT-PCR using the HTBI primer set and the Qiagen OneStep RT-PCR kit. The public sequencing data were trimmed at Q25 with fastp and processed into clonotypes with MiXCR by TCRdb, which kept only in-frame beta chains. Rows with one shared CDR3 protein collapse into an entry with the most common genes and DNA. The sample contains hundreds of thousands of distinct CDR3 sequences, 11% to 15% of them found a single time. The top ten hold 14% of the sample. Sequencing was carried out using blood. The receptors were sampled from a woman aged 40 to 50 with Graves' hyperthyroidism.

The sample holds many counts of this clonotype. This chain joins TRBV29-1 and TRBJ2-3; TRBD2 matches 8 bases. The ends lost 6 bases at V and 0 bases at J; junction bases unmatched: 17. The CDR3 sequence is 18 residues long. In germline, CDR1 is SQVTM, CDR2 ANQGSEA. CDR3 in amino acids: CSVTGTSGGWGSTDTQYF. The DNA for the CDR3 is TGCAGCGTCACCGGTACTAGCGGAGGATGGGGTAGCACAGATACGCAGTATTTT.

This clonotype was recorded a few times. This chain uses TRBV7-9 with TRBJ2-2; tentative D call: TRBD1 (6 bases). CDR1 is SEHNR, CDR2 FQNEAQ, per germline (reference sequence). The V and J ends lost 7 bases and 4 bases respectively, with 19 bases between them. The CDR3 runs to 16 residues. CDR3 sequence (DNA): TGTGCCAGCACTCCAGGGACACCCATTGCCACCGGGGAGCTGTTTTTT. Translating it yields CASTPGTPIATGELFF.

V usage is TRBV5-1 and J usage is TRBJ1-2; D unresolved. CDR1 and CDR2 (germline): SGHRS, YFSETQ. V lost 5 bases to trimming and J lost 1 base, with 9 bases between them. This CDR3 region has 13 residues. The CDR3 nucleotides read TGCGCCAGCAGGATCCACAGTAACTATGGCTACACCTTC. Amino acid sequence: CASRIHSNYGYTF.

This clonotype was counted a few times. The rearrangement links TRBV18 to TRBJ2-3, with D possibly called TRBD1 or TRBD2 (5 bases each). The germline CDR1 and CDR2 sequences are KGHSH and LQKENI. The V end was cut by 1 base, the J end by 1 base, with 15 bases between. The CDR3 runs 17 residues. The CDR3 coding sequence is TGTGCCAGCTCACCACTCTCGAGGGGAGTGGGCACAGATACGCAGTATTTT. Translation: CASSPLSRGVGTDTQYF.

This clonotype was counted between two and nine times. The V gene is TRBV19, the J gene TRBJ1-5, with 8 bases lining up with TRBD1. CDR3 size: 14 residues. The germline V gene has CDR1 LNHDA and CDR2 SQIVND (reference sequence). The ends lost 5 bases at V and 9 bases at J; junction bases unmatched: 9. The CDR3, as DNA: TGTGCCAGTAGTGACAGGGGCCCGTTAGTGCCCCAGCATTTT. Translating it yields CASSDRGPLVPQHF.

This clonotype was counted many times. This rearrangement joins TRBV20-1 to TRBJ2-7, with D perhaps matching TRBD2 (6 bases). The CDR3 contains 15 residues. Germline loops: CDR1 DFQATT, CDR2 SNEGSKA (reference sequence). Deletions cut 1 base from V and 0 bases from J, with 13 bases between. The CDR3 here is CSARVLAGSSYEQYF. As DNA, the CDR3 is TGCAGTGCTAGAGTTTTGGCGGGAAGCTCCTACGAGCAGTACTTC.

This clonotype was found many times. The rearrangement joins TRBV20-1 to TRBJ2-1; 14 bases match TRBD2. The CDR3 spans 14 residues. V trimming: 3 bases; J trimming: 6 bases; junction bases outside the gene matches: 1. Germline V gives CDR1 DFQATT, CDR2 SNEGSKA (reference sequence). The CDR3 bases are TGCAGTGCTAGTGGGACTAGCGGGAGCAATGAGCAGTTCTTC. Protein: CSASGTSGSNEQFF.

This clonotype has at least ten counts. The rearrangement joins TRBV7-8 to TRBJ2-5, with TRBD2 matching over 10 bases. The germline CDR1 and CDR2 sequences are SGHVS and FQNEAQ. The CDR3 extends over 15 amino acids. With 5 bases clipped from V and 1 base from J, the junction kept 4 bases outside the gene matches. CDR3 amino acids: CASSKLAGFQETQYF. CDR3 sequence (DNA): TGTGCCAGCAGCAAACTAGCGGGGTTCCAAGAGACCCAGTACTTC.

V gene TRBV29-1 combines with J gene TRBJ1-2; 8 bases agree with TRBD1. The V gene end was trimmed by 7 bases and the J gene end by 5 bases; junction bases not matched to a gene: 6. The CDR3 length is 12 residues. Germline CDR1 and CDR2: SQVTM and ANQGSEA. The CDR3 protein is CSGRTGLYGYTF. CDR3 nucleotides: TGCAGCGGGCGGACAGGGCTTTATGGCTACACCTTC.

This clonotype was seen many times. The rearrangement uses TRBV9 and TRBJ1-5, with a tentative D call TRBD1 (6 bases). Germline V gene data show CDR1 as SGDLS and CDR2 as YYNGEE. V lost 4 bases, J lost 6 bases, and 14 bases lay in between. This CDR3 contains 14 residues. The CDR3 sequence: CASSPGGGGQPQHF. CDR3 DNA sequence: TGTGCCAGCAGCCCCGGAGGGGGGGGTCAGCCCCAGCATTTT.

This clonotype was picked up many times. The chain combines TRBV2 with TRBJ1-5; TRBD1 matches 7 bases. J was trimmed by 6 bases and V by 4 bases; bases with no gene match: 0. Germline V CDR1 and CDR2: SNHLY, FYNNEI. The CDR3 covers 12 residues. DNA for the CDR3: TGTGCCAGCAGTGGGACAGGTCAGCCCCAGCATTTT. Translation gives CASSGTGQPQHF. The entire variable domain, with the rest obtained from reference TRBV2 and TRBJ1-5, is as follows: EPEVTQTPSHQVTQMGQEVILRCVPISNHLYFYWYRQILGQKVEFLVSFYNNEISEKSEIFDDQFSVERPDGSNFTLKIRSTKLEDSAMYFCASSGTGQPQHFGDGTRLSIL.

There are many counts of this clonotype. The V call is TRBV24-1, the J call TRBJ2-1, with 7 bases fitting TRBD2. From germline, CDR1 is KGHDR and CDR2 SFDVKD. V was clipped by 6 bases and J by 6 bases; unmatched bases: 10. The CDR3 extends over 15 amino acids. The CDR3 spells CATSTPRTSGNEQFF. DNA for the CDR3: TGTGCCACCAGTACTCCTAGGACTAGTGGCAATGAGCAGTTCTTC.

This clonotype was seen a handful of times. CDR3 nucleotides: TGTGCCAGCAGTGAATCGGGCAGGGTGCGTGGCTACACCTTC. This sequence encodes CASSESGRVRGYTF. This chain connects TRBV6-1 to TRBJ1-2, with D possibly matching TRBD1 (5 bases). This CDR3 is built from 14 residues. V lost 2 bases, J lost 7 bases, and 14 bases lay in between. Germline assignment: CDR1 MNHNS and CDR2 SASEGT.

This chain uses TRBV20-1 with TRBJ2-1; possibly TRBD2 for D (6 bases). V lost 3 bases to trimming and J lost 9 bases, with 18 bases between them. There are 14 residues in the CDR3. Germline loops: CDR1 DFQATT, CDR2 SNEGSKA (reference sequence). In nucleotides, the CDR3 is TGCAGTGCTAGCGTGCTGGGGGGATTGCTTGAGCAGTTCTTC. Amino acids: CSASVLGGLLEQFF.

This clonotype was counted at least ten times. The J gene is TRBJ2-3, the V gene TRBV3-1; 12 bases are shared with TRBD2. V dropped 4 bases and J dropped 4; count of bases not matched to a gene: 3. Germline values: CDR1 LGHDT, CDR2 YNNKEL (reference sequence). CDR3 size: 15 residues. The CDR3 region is CASSLGLAGSDTQYF. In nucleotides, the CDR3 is TGTGCCAGCAGCCTTGGACTAGCGGGATCAGATACGCAGTATTTT.

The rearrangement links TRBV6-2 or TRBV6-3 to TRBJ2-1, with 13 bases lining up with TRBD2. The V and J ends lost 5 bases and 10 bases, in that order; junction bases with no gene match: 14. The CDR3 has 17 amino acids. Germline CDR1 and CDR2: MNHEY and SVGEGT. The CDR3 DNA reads TGTGCCAGCAGTGCACAACCGGGACTAGCGGGATACGGGGAGCAGTTCTTC. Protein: CASSAQPGLAGYGEQFF.

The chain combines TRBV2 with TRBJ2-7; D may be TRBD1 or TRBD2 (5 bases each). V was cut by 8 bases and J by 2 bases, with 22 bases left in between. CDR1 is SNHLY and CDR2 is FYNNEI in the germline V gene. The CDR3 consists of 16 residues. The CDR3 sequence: CASQSAGWDRTYEQYF. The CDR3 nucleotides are TGTGCCAGCCAGTCGGCCGGATGGGACCGAACCTACGAGCAGTACTTC. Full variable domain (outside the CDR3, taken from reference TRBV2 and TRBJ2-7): EPEVTQTPSHQVTQMGQEVILRCVPISNHLYFYWYRQILGQKVEFLVSFYNNEISEKSEIFDDQFSVERPDGSNFTLKIRSTKLEDSAMYFCASQSAGWDRTYEQYFGPGTRLTVT.

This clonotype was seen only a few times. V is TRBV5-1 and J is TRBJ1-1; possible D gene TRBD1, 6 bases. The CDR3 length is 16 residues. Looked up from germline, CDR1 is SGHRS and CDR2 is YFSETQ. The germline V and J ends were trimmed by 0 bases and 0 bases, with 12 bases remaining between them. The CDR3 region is CASSLEGGDLNTEAFF. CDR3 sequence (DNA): TGCGCCAGCAGCTTGGAGGGGGGAGACCTGAACACTGAAGCTTTCTTT.

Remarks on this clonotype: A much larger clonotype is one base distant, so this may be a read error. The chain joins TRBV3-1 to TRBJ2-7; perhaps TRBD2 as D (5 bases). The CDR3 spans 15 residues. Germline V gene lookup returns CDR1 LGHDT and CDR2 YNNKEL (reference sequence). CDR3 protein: CAGSYGTGSPYEQYF. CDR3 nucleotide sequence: TGTGCCGGCAGCTATGGTACGGGATCGCCCTACGAGCAGTACTTC.

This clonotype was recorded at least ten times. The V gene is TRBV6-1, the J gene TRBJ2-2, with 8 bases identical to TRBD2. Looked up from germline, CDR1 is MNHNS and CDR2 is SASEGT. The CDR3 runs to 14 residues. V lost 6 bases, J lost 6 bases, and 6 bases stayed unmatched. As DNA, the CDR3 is TGTGCCAGCAGGGACGGACTAGCATCCGGGGAGCTGTTTTTT. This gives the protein CASRDGLASGELFF.

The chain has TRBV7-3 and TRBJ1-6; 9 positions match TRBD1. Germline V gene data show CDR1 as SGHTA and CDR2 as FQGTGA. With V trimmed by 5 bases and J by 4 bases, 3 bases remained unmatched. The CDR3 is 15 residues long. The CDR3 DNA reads TGTGCCAGCAGCCCGACAGGGGGTTATAATTCACCCCTCCACTTT. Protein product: CASSPTGGYNSPLHF.

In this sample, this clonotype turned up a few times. CDR3 protein: CASSVAGGRDEQYF. CDR3 nucleotides: TGTGCCAGCAGCGTAGCGGGAGGCCGGGACGAGCAGTACTTC. The chain combines TRBV9 with TRBJ2-7; 7 positions match TRBD2. Germline loops: CDR1 SGDLS, CDR2 YYNGEE. Trimming removed 0 bases from V and 5 bases from J; junction bases left unmatched: 5. This CDR3 region has 14 residues.

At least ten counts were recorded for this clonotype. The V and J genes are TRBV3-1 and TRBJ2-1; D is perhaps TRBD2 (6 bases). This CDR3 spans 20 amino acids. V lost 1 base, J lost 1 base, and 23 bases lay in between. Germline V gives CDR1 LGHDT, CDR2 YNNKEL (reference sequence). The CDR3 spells CASSQGNRDLIWGSYNEQFF. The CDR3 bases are TGTGCCAGCAGCCAAGGAAACCGGGACTTAATTTGGGGTTCCTACAATGAGCAGTTCTTC.

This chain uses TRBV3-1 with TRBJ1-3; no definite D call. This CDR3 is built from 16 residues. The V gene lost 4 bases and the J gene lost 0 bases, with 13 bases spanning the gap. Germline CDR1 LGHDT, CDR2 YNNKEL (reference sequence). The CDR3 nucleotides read TGTGCCAGCAGCCCGTTGGACGGAGGCTCTGGAAACACCATATATTTT. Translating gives CASSPLDGGSGNTIYF.

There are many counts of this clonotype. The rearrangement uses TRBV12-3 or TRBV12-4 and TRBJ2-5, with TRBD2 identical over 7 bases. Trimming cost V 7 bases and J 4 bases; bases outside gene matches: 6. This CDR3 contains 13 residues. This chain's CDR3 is CASTVGRVETQYF. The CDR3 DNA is TGTGCCAGCACCGTAGGGAGGGTAGAGACCCAGTACTTC.